This T cell receptor beta chain originates from a study of T cell responses to AZD1222 COVID-19 vaccine. The study, taken as a whole, reports: Once two AZD1222 doses were given, Spike-specific TCR breadth and depth went up. In the spike-specific TCR repertoire, nearly half reportedly target unmutated variant regions. A mostly white British donor set with more females was recruited, and clonal diversity was possibly underestimated.

The V and J ends lost 4 bases and 0 bases respectively, with 23 bases between them. The germline CDR1 and CDR2 sequences are SGDLS and YYNGEE. The length of the CDR3 is 19 residues. With regard to this clone: Its antigen is not identified.

The data were produced by immunoSEQ multiplex PCR, yet TCRdb's version contains in-frame clones alone and is incomplete. Found here are approximately 64,000 clones, 84% of them singletons; the top ten hold 9.8%. The clonotype was recovered from an adult in good health. The sample in question was peripheral blood, obtained on day 0 of AZD1222 vaccination. The rearrangement links TRBV9 to TRBJ2-4, with D possibly matching TRBD2 (6 bases). The CDR3 is CASSPYPGLSSGAKNIQYF. The CDR3 DNA is TGTGCCAGCAGCCCATATCCGGGACTTTCCAGCGGAGCCAAAAACATTCAGTACTTC.